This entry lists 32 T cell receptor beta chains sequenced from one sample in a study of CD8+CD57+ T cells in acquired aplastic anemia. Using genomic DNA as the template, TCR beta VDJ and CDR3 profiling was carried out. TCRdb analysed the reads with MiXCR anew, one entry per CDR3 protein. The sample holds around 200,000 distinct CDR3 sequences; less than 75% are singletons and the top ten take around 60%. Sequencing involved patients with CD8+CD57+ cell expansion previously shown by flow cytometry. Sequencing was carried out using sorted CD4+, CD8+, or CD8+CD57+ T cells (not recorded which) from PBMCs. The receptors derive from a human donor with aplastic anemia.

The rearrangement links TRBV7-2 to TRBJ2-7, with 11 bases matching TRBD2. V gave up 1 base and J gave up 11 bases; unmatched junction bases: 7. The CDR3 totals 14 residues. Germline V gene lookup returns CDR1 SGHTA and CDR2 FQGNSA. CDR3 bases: TGTGCCAGCAGCTTAGAGTCTAGCGGGGGGTTTGAGTACTTC. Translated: CASSLESSGGFEYF.

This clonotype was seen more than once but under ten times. The DNA of the CDR3 is TGCAGTGCTTCGGGGGACCAAGAGACCCAGTACTTC. Protein: CSASGDQETQYF. The V gene is TRBV20-1, the J gene TRBJ2-5; possibly TRBD2 for D (6 bases). CDR1 is DFQATT and CDR2 is SNEGSKA in the germline V gene (reference sequence). V shed 5 bases and J shed 0 bases, with 7 bases lying between them. The CDR3 consists of 12 residues.

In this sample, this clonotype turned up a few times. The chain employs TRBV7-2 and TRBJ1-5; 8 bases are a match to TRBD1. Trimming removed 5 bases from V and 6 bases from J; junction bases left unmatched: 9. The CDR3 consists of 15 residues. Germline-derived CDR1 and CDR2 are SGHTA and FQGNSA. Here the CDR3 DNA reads TGTGCCAGCAGCCGAGACAGGGGACGGAGTCAGCCCCAGCATTTT. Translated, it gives CASSRDRGRSQPQHF.

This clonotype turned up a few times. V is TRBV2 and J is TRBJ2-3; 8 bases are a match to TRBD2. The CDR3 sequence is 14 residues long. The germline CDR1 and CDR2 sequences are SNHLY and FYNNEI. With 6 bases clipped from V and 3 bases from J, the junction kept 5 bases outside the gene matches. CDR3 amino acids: CASRRVAGTDTQYF. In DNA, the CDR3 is TGTGCCAGCAGAAGGGTAGCGGGGACAGATACGCAGTATTTT.

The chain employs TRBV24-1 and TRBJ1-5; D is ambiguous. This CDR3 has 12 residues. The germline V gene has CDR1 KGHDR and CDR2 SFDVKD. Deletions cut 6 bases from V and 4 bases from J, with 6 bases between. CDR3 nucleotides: TGTGCCACCAGTATGCCTAATCAGCCCCAGCATTTT. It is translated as CATSMPNQPQHF.

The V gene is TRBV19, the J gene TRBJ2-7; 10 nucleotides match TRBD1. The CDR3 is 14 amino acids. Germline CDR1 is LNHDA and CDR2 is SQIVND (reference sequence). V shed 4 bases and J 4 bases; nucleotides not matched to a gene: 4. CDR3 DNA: TGTGCCAGTAGTACGACAGGGGGCCTATACGAGCAGTACTTC. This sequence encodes CASSTTGGLYEQYF.

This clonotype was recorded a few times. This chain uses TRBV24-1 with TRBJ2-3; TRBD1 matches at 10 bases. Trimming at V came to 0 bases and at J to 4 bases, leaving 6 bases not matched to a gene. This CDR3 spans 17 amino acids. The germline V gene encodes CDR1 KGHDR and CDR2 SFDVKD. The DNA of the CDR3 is TGTGCCACCAGTGATTTGGGGGGCGGACAGGGGGCAGATACGCAGTATTTT. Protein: CATSDLGGGQGADTQYF.

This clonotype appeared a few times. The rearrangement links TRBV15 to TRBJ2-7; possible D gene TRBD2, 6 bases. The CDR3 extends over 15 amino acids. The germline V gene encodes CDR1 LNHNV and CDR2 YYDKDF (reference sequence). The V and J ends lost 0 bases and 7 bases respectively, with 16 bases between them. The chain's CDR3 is CATSRDWGVLGEQYF. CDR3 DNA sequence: TGTGCCACCAGCAGAGACTGGGGGGTCTTAGGAGAGCAGTACTTC.

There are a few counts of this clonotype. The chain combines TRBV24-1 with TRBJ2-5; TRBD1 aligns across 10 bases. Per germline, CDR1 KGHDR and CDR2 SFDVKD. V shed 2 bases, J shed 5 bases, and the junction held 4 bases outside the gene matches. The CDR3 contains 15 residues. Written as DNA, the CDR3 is TGTGCCACCAGTGATTGGGACAGGGGAGGCGAGACCCAGTACTTC. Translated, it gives CATSDWDRGGETQYF.

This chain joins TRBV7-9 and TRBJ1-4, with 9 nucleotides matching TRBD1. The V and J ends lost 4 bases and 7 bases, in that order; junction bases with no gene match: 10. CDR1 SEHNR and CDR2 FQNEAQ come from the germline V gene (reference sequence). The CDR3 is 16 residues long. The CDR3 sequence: CASSSRDGTGLEKLFF. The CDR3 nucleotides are TGTGCCAGCAGCTCACGGGACGGGACAGGGCTTGAAAAACTGTTTTTT.

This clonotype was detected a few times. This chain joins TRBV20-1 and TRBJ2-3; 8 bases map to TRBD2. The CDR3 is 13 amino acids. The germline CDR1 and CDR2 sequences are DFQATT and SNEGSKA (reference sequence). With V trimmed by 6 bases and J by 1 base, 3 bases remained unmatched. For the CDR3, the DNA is TGCAGTGCGCCGACTAGCGGCACAGATACGCAGTATTTT. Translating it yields CSAPTSGTDTQYF.

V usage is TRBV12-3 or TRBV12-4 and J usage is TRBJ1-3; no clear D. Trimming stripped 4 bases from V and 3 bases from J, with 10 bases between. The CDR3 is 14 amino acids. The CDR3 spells CASSSDLGGNTIYF. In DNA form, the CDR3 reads TGTGCCAGCAGTTCGGACCTAGGTGGAAACACCATATATTTT.

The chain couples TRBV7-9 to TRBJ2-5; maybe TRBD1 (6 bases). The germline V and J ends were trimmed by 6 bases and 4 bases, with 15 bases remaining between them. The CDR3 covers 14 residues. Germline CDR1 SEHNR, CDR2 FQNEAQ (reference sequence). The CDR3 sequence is CASSDGTGRETQYF. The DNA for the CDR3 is TGTGCCAGCAGTGATGGAACAGGGCGAGAGACCCAGTACTTC.

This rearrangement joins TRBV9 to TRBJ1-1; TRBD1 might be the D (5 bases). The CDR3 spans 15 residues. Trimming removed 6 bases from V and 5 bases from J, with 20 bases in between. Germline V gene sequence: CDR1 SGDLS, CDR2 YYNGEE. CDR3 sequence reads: CASNVGGVLMTEAFF. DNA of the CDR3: TGTGCCAGCAACGTCGGAGGGGTATTGATGACTGAAGCTTTCTTT.

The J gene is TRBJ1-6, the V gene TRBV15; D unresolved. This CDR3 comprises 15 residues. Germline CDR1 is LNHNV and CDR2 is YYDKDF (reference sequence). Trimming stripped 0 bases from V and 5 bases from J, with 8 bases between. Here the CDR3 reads CATSRDRKHNSPLHF. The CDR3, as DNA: TGTGCCACCAGCAGAGACAGAAAACATAATTCACCCCTCCACTTT.

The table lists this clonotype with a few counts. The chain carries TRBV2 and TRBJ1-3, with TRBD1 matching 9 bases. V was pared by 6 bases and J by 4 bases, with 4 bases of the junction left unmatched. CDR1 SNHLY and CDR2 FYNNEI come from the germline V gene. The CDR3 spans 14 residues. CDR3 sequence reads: CASRDGTGGNTIYF. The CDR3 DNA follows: TGTGCCAGCAGGGACGGGACAGGGGGAAACACCATATATTTT.

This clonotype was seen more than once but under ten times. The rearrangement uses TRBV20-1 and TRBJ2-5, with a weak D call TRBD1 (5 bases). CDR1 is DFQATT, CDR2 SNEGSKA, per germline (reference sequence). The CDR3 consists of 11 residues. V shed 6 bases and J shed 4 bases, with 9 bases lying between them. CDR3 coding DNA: TGCAGTGCCCCTCAGGGAGAGACCCAGTACTTC. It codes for CSAPQGETQYF.

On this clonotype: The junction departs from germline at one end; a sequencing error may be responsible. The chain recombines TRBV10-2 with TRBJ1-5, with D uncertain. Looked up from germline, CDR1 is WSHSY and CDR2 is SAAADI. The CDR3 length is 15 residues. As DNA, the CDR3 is TGTGCCAGCAGTCAAGGACGACATAGCAATCAGCCCCAGCATTTT. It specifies CASSQGRHSNQPQHF.

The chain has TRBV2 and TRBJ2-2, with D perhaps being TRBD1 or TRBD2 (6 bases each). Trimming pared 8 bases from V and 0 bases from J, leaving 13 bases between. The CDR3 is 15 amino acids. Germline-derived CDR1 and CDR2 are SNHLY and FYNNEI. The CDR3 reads CASWGAGANTGELFF. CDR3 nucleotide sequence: TGTGCCAGCTGGGGGGCTGGAGCGAACACCGGGGAGCTGTTTTTT.

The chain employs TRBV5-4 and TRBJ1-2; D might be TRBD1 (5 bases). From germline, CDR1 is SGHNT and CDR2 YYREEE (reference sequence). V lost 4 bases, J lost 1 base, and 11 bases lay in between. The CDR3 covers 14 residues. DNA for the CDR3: TGTGCCAGCAGCCTGGGGCAGTTTAACTATGGCTACACCTTC. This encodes CASSLGQFNYGYTF.

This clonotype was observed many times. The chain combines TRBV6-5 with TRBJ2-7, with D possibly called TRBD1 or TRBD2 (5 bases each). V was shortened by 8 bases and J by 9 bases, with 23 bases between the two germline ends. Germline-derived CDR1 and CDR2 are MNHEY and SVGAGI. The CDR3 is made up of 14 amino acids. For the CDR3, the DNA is TGTGCCAGCCGATCCGGGGCCGGGGTTGGCGGGCAGTACTTC. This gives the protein CASRSGAGVGGQYF.

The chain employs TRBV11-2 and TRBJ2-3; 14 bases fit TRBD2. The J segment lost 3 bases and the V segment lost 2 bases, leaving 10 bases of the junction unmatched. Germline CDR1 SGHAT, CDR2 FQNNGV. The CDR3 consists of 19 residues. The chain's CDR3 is CASSLTPGLAGAGTDTQYF. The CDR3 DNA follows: TGTGCCAGCAGCTTAACCCCGGGACTAGCGGGAGCGGGGACAGATACGCAGTATTTT.

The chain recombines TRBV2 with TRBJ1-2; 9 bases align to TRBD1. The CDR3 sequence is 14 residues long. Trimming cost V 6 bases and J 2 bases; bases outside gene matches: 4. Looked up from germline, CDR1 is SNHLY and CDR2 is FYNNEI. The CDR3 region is CASREDRGNYGYTF. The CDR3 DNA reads TGTGCCAGCAGGGAGGACAGGGGAAACTATGGCTACACCTTC.

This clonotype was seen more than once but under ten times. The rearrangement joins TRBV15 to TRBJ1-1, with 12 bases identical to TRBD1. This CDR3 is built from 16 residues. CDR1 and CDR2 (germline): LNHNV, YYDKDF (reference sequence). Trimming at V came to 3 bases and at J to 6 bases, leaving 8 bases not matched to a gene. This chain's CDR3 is CATSSGLGQGAAEAFF. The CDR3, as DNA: TGTGCCACCAGCAGCGGTTTGGGACAGGGGGCTGCTGAAGCTTTCTTT.

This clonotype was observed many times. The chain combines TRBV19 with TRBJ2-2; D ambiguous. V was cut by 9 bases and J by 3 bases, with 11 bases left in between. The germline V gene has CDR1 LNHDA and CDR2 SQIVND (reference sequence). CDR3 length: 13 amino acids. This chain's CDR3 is CASQTYYTGELFF. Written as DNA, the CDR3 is TGTGCCAGCCAGACTTATTACACCGGGGAGCTGTTTTTT.

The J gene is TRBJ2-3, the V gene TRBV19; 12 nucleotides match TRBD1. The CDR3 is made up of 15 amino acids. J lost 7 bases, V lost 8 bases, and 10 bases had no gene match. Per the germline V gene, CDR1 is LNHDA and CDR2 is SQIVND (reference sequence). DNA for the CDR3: TGTGCCAGTGAGGCACCGGGACAGGGGGCATATACGCAGTATTTT. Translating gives CASEAPGQGAYTQYF.

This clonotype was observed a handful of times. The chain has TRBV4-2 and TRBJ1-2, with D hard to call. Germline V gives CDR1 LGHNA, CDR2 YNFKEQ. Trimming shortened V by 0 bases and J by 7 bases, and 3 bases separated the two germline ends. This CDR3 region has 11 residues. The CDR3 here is CASSQEVGYTF. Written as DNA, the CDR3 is TGTGCCAGCAGCCAAGAGGTTGGCTACACCTTC.

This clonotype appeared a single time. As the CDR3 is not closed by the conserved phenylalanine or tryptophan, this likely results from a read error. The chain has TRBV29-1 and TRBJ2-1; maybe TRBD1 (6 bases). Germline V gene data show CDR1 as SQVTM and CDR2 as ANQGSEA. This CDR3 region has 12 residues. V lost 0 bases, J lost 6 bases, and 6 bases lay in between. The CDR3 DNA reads TGCAGCGTTGAAGAGGGGGCCAATGAGCAGTTCCTC. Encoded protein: CSVEEGANEQFL.

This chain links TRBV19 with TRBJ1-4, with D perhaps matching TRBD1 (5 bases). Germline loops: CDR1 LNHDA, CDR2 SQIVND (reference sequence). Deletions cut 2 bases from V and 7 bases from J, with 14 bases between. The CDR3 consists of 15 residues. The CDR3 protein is CASSIPVWQGEKLFF. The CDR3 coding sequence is TGTGCCAGTAGTATACCGGTCTGGCAGGGTGAAAAACTGTTTTTT.

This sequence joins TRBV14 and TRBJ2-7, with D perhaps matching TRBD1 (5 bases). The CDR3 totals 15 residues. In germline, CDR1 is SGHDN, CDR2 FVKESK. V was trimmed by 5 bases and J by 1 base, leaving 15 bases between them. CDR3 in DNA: TGTGCCAGCAGCGTCGGCGTAGGGGCTTCCTACGAGCAGTACTTC. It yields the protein CASSVGVGASYEQYF.

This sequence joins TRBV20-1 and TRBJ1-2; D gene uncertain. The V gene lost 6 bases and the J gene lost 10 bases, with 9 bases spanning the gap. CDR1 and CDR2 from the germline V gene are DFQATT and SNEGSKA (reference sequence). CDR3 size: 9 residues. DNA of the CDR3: TGCAGTGCAACACCCTTCTACACCTTC. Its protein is CSATPFYTF.

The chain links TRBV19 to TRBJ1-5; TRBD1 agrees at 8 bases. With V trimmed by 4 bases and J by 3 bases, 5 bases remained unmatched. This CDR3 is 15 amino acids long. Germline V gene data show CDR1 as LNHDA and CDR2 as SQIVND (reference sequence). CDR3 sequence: CASSTGQGLNQPQHF. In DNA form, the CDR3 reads TGTGCCAGTAGTACTGGACAGGGCCTCAATCAGCCCCAGCATTTT.